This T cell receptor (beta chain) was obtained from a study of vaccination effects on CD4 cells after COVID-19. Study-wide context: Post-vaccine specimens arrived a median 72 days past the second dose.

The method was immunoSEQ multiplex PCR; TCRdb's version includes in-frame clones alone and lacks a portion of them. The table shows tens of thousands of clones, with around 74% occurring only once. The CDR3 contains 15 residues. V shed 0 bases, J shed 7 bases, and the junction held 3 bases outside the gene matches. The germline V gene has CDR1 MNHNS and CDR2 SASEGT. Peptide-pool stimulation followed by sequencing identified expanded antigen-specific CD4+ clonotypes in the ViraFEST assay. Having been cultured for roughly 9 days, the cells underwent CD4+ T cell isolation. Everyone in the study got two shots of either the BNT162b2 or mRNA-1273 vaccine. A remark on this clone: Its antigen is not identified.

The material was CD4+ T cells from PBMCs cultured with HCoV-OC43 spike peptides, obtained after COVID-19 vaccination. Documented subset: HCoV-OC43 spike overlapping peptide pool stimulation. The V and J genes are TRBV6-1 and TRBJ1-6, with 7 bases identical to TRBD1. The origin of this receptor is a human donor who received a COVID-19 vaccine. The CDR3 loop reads CASSEAQDRNSPLHF. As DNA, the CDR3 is TGTGCCAGCAGTGAAGCTCAGGACAGGAATTCACCCCTCCACTTT.